The 12 T cell receptor beta chains below were found in one sample sequenced in a study of CD8 T cells in ankylosing spondylitis. These receptors are not linked to any known antigen. TCRdb re-called the 5' RACE reads through MiXCR, storing one row per CDR3 protein. Of around 450,000 distinct CDR3 sequences listed, roughly 27% were seen once; the top ten hold about 0.9%. Study-wide results and caveats: Seemingly characteristic of ankylosing spondylitis blood was a TCR beta motif consisting of about 8 highly homologous variants.

The sample consisted of blood, either unsorted or a sorted T cell fraction (not recorded which). The receptor set was obtained from a male donor with ankylosing spondylitis.

This clonotype was counted a few times. The chain combines TRBV5-1 with TRBJ2-3, with 7 bases aligning to TRBD1. Germline V gives CDR1 SGHRS, CDR2 YFSETQ. This CDR3 has 16 amino acids. Trimming removed 0 bases from V and 0 bases from J; junction bases left unmatched: 4. The CDR3 loop is CASSLVPGQSTDTQYF. The CDR3 coding sequence is TGCGCCAGCAGCTTGGTACCGGGACAGAGCACAGATACGCAGTATTTT.

This clonotype appeared many times. The chain combines TRBV20-1 with TRBJ2-1, with TRBD2 identical over 9 bases. The CDR3 totals 16 residues. The V gene end was trimmed by 0 bases and the J gene end by 0 bases; junction bases not matched to a gene: 3. Germline V CDR1 and CDR2: DFQATT, SNEGSKA (reference sequence). The CDR3 nucleotides are TGCAGTGCTAGAGAAGCTAGCGGGGCCTCCTACAATGAGCAGTTCTTC. This translates into CSAREASGASYNEQFF.

This rearrangement joins TRBV7-9 to TRBJ1-5; 12 nucleotides match TRBD1. The germline gives CDR1 SEHNR, CDR2 FQNEAQ (reference sequence). This CDR3 has 16 residues. The junction had 4 bases not matched to a gene; V was cut back by 5 bases and J by 2 bases. The CDR3 DNA follows: TGTGCCAGCAGCCCGGGACAGGGGGCCGGCAATCAGCCCCAGCATTTT. The encoded protein is CASSPGQGAGNQPQHF.

The chain couples TRBV20-1 to TRBJ2-5; D remains unclear. CDR1 is DFQATT, CDR2 SNEGSKA, per germline (reference sequence). Trimming took 3 bases from V and 5 from J, leaving 7 bases between them. CDR3 length equals 11 residues. The CDR3 region has the DNA TGCAGTGCTAGTGAGAGGGAGACCCAGTACTTC. It encodes CSASERETQYF.

The V and J genes are TRBV2 and TRBJ2-5; D not resolved. V shed 4 bases and J shed 1 base, with 10 bases lying between them. Germline V gene lookup returns CDR1 SNHLY and CDR2 FYNNEI. CDR3 length: 14 residues. The CDR3 spells CASSVWGAQETQYF. In nucleotides, the CDR3 is TGTGCCAGCAGTGTATGGGGTGCCCAAGAGACCCAGTACTTC.

V is TRBV7-2 and J is TRBJ2-5; tentatively, D is TRBD2 (6 bases). CDR1 SGHTA and CDR2 FQGNSA come from the germline V gene. Trimming left V 7 bases short and J 2 bases short, with 17 bases between. The CDR3 has 15 residues. The DNA of the CDR3 is TGTGCCAGCATCATCTTCGGAGGGCCGCAAGAGACCCAGTACTTC. This sequence encodes CASIIFGGPQETQYF.

This rearrangement joins TRBV11-3 to TRBJ2-1; 7 bases are shared with TRBD1. The CDR3 totals 15 residues. The V gene end was trimmed by 1 base and the J gene end by 4 bases; junction bases not matched to a gene: 4. CDR1 is SGHNT, CDR2 YENEEA, per germline. As DNA, the CDR3 is TGTGCCAGCAGCTTAGCCCCAGGGGGATACAATGAGCAGTTCTTC. Residues: CASSLAPGGYNEQFF.

V gene TRBV6-1 combines with J gene TRBJ1-5, with TRBD1 matching over 7 bases. J was trimmed by 0 bases and V by 7 bases; bases with no gene match: 3. CDR1 and CDR2 (germline): MNHNS, SASEGT. The CDR3 is made up of 14 amino acids. Written as DNA, the CDR3 is TGTGCCAGCAAACAGGGGTTTAGCAATCAGCCCCAGCATTTT. Translating gives CASKQGFSNQPQHF.

This chain links TRBV5-1 with TRBJ2-7; 7 positions agree with TRBD1. This CDR3 region has 12 residues. After removal of 3 bases from V and 3 bases from J, the junction contained 0 bases not matched to a gene. Germline V gene lookup returns CDR1 SGHRS and CDR2 YFSETQ. This CDR3 reads CASSYRGYEQYV. The CDR3 DNA is TGCGCCAGCAGCTACAGGGGCTACGAGCAGTACGTC.

There are a few counts of this clonotype. The CDR3 DNA reads TGTGCCAGCCAGGGTACGGGGTTGGCCAAAAACATTCAGTACTTC. Translation gives CASQGTGLAKNIQYF. V gene TRBV13 combines with J gene TRBJ2-4; perhaps D is TRBD1 or TRBD2 (5 bases each). Between the trimmed V and J ends, which lost 8 bases and 1 base, there was a span of 15 bases. The length of the CDR3 is 15 residues. CDR1 is PRHDT, CDR2 FYEKMQ, per germline (reference sequence).

This clonotype was observed at least ten times. This chain connects TRBV28 to TRBJ2-3; D gene ambiguous. Germline CDR1 MDHEN, CDR2 SYDVKM. This CDR3 has 14 amino acids. With 2 bases removed from V and 4 bases from J, the gap between germline ends came to 10 bases. In DNA form, the CDR3 reads TGTGCCAGCAGTTTAGTCGTACAGCCAGATACGCAGTATTTT. It translates to CASSLVVQPDTQYF.

The chain couples TRBV20-1 to TRBJ1-4; 7 nucleotides agree with TRBD1. Looked up from germline, CDR1 is DFQATT and CDR2 is SNEGSKA (reference sequence). V shed 6 bases and J 3 bases; nucleotides not matched to a gene: 10. The CDR3 contains 15 residues. The CDR3 DNA is TGCAGTGCCATGGAAGCCGGGACAGCTAATGAAAAACTGTTTTTT. This codes for CSAMEAGTANEKLFF.